This T cell receptor beta chain was profiled in a study of post-analysis software for immune sequencing data (dated by TCRdb to the mid-2010s). A note on the overall study: Recorded disease courses included relapsing-remitting, secondary progressive and progressive-relapsing multiple sclerosis, with some patients lacking subtype annotation. Patient repertoires were compared against around 10 previously published healthy control repertoires from donors aged about 6 to 25 years. A subset of samples was prepared in parallel using single-end sample barcoding, then pooled and co-amplified after Illumina adapter ligation. The paper as a whole reports these results and caveats: Roughly 5 TRBV segments, including TRBV5-6, TRBV5-1 and TRBV20-1, were significantly more frequent in patients than controls. Compared with controls, multiple sclerosis patients had significantly lower normalized Chao1 diversity, a finding suggesting substantial peripheral T-cell clonal expansion. Strong co-clustering of samples prepared in the same batch was shown by direct clustering with F measure, prompting a batch-effect correction. The multiple sclerosis patient group was slightly younger than the control group.

Library generation was performed with PCR. TCRdb names Illumina HiSeq 2500 as the instrument used. Unique molecular identifiers were incorporated into TCR beta cDNA libraries to reduce PCR and sequencing biases. Approximately 500,000 cDNA molecules were obtained for every 1 to 10 million input T cells, so each molecule roughly corresponded to one T cell. Patient libraries were prepared and sequenced with the same protocol used for the earlier healthy control dataset. Samples belonging to the same batch were prepared together, multiplexed and sequenced on a shared HiSeq lane. On the authors' methods: MIGEC was used to process the raw barcoded reads, and molecular identifier groups with only a single read were discarded before consensus assembly and CDR3 extraction. VDJtools was used for post-analysis of the clonotype tables, with diversity normalized by down-sampling every dataset to the smallest sample size. To correct batch-related cross-sample contamination, repertoire overlap clustering matched CDR3 amino acid sequences but not nucleotide sequences. The public reads were reprocessed in TCRdb via fastp at Q25 and MiXCR, keeping in-frame beta chains. Every CDR3 protein is listed once, alongside the most common genes and DNA of its rows. The V and J calls reflect TCRdb's pipeline rather than the authors' work. The sample data list approximately 690,000 distinct CDR3 sequences, and 59% of these were observed just once. Jointly, the top ten make up around 11% of the sample.

Sequences WSHSY (CDR1) and SAAADI (CDR2) are obtained from the germline V gene. The germline V and J ends show losses of 5 bases and 4 bases respectively, and no gene match explains 5 bases of the junction. The CDR3 goes from the cysteine to the phenylalanine over 14 residues. CDR3 DNA is the only sequence kept; it has 42 bases, read in frame from the first base. TCR beta repertoires were profiled from peripheral blood of roughly 13 young patients with multiple sclerosis to demonstrate the VDJtools post-analysis software. The multiple sclerosis patients were children and adolescents between about 6 and 16 years of age. In this sample, this clonotype turned up a few times. The antigen it binds to is not known. Nothing much larger sits one base from this clone, and base qualities are not available.

The chain employs TRBV10-2 and TRBJ1-2, with 9 central nucleotides matching TRBD1. This TCR was sampled from a girl aged 2-9 years with multiple sclerosis. Sequencing was done on a sample of blood. The CDR3 region reads CASSRAGQGYGYTF. At the DNA level, the sequence is TGCGCCAGCAGTAGAGCGGGACAGGGCTATGGCTACACCTTC.